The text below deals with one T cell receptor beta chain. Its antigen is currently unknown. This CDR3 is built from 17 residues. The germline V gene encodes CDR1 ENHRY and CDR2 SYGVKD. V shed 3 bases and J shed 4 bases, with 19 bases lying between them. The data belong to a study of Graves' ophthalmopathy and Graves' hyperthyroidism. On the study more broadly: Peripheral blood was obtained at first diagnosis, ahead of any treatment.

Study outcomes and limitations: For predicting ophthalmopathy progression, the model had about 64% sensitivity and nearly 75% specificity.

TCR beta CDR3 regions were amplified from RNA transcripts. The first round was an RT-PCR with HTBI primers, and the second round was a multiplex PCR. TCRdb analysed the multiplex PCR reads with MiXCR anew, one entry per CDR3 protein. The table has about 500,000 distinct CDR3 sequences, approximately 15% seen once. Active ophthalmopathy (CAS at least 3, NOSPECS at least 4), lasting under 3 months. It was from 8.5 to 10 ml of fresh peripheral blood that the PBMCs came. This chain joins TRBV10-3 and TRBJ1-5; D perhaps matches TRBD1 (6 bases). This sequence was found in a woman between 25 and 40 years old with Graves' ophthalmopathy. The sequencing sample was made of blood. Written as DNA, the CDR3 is TGTGCCATCAGTGATCTTTCCTCAGGGGTCCGGAATCAGCCCCAGCATTTT. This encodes CAISDLSSGVRNQPQHF.